This is a list of T cell receptor beta chains from one sample in a study of OX40 agonist ivuxolimab in advanced cancers. This table comes from immunoSEQ multiplex PCR, and its TCRdb copy is limited to in-frame clones, with some not included. The sample includes about 46,000 clones, around 87% of them seen just once. Sequencing used CD4+ or CD8+ T cells sorted from blood, obtained in a trial of the OX40 agonist ivuxolimab. Every receptor here comes from an adult with an advanced solid tumor such as melanoma, head and neck, liver or kidney cancer. Both conserved end residues are trimmed from each CDR3. The order of the fields is clone size, D gene, V gene, J gene, CDR3 length, CDR3 protein. D genes are given only for firm matches. Clone sizes are given selectively: once, few, many, or a class where the clone is expanded.

>.|.|TRBV13|TRBJ2-1|13
ASTSGSGSYNEQF
>.|.|TRBV4-1|TRBJ2-4|12
ASSHLGSQPIQY
>.|.|TRBV19|TRBJ1-5|13
ASSISGFGNQPQH
>.|.|TRBV7-6|TRBJ1-2|13
ASSLVRQIVGGYT
>.|TRBD1|TRBV7-9|TRBJ2-6|17
ASGTYWTGETSGANVLT
>.|TRBD2|TRBV4-1|TRBJ2-7|12
ASSRSGGSDEQY
>few|.|TRBV6-6|TRBJ2-5|12
ASIHLGGAETQY
>.|.|TRBV2|TRBJ2-3|9
ASSVQNTQY
>.|.|TRBV7-9|TRBJ1-2|12
ASSSGMGWPGYT
>.|.|TRBV7-3|TRBJ2-1|12
ASSLKPSANEQF
>.|.|TRBV5-4|TRBJ2-7|12
ASNPAGASYEQY
>.|TRBD1|TRBV28|TRBJ2-5|14
ASSYLETGERETQY
>.|.|TRBV6-1|TRBJ1-5|12
ASSEPGGRKPQH
>.|.|TRBV6-6|TRBJ2-7|14
ASDQPGTDLTYEQY
>.|.|TRBV7-6|TRBJ1-5|12
ASSPQEVGQPQH
>.|TRBD2|TRBV5-4|TRBJ2-7|13
ASSLWREGRYEQY
>.|TRBD2|TRBV4-1|TRBJ2-1|13
ASSPRLAANNEQF
>.|TRBD1|TRBV29-1|TRBJ1-2|11
SVDPGTDYGYT
>few|.|TRBV5-6|TRBJ2-1|12
ASSPEGFGNEQF
>.|.|TRBV7-9|TRBJ2-5|13
ASSPSAGPLETQY
>.|.|TRBV13|TRBJ2-3|13
ASSLGGSLTDTQY
>.|TRBD1|TRBV25-1|TRBJ2-1|10
ASGDRGNEQF
>.|.|TRBV9|TRBJ1-2|12
ASGGTPSLYGYT
>few|.|TRBV7-9|TRBJ2-5|12
ASSLVGQQETQY
>.|.|TRBV27|TRBJ2-1|17
ASSTEEMPRGTVYNEQF
>.|.|TRBV13|TRBJ1-2|13
ASSGGFPVNYGYT
>.|.|TRBV6-1|TRBJ1-1|10
ASRLWDTEAF
>once|.|TRBV5-6|TRBJ1-5|14
ASSPWRKGSNQPQH
>.|.|TRBV7-9|TRBJ1-6|13
ASSPVEGAESPLH
>.|.|TRBV21-1|TRBJ2-1|12
ASSGVGSYNEQF
>few|TRBD2|TRBV19|TRBJ2-7|14
ASSTLTGGAFYEQY
>.|.|TRBV7-9|TRBJ2-2|14
ASTEMTNSGTGELF
>few|.|TRBV4-1|TRBJ2-7|11
ASSQSGGYEQY
>.|.|TRBV4-2|TRBJ2-7|11
ASSPGAVYEQY
>few|.|TRBV4-1|TRBJ1-5|12
ASSQGFGNQPQH
>few|.|TRBV7-2|TRBJ2-7|13
ASSFTNDNRYEQY
>.|TRBD2|TRBV10-3|TRBJ2-6|17
AIMGPLAGGSSGANVLT
>.|.|TRBV2|TRBJ1-1|14
ASRGFNSPMNTEAF
>.|TRBD1|TRBV7-9|TRBJ2-5|14
ASSPRGRGPLETQY
>.|TRBD1|TRBV28|TRBJ2-7|12
ASSYGTGGYEQY
>once|TRBD1|TRBV4-3|TRBJ2-7|13
ASSQDWTGGYEQY
>once|.|TRBV4-2|TRBJ2-7|13
ASSQGNSVTYEQY
>once|TRBD2|TRBV5-4|TRBJ2-3|17
ASSSPPSGSGVWPDTQY
>.|.|TRBV29-1|TRBJ2-7|11
SVVPGTSYEQY
>.|.|TRBV13|TRBJ2-7|10
ASSLGFHEQY
>once|.|TRBV12-5|TRBJ2-1|10
ASAGTNNEQF
>.|.|TRBV6-1|TRBJ1-2|11
ASGEGVTYGYT
>.|TRBD1|TRBV6-5|TRBJ1-6|14
ASSYSGTVYNSPLH
>.|.|TRBV27|TRBJ2-7|12
ASSPSGGGHEQY
>.|TRBD2|TRBV27|TRBJ2-7|12
ASSRAGGLYEQY
>.|TRBD2|TRBV6-5|TRBJ2-1|13
ASTFRTSRGNEQF
>.|.|TRBV9|TRBJ2-5|12
ASSGPDSPETQY
>.|TRBD2|TRBV4-1|TRBJ2-5|16
ASSQGSSGLALVETQY
>.|TRBD2|TRBV4-2|TRBJ2-3|15
ASSHLNSSGVGDTQY
>.|.|TRBV9|TRBJ1-1|10
ASSVGEHEAF
>.|.|TRBV19|TRBJ2-7|11
ASSLGAYYEQY
>.|.|TRBV9|TRBJ1-2|13
ASSGGTGPNYGYT